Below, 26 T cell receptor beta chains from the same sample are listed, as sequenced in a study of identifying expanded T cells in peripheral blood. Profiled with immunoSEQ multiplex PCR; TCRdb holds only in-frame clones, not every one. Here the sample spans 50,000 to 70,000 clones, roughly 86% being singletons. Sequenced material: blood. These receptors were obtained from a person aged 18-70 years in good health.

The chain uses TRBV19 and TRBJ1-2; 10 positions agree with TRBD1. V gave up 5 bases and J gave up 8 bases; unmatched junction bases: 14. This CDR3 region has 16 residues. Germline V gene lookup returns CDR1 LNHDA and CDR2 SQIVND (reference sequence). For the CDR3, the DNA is TGTGCCAGTAGTCCGAATGAGGGACAGGGGACCTCGGGCTACACCTTC. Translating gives CASSPNEGQGTSGYTF.

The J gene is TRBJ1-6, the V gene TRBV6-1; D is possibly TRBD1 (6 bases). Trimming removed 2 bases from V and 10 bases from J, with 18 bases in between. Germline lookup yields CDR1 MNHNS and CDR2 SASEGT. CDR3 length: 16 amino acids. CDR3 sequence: CASSEIRGRGGSPLHF. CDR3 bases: TGTGCCAGCAGTGAAATACGGGGCAGGGGAGGCTCACCCCTCCACTTT.

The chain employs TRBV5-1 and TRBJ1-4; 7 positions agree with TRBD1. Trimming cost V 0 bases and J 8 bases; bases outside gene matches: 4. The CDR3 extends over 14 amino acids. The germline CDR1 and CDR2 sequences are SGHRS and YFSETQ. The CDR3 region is CASSLGKQGEKLFF. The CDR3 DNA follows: TGCGCCAGCAGCTTGGGAAAACAGGGGGAAAAACTGTTTTTT.

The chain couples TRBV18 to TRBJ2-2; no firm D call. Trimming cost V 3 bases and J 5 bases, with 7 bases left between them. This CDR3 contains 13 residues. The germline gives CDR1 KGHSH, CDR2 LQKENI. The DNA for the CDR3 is TGTGCCAGCTCACCTCTAGGGACCGGGGAGCTGTTTTTT. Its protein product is CASSPLGTGELFF.

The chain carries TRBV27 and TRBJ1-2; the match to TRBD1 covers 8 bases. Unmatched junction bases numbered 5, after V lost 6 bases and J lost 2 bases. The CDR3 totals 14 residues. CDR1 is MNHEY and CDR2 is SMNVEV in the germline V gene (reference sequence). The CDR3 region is CASSRTGLNYGYTF. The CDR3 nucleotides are TGTGCCAGCAGCCGGACAGGGCTCAACTATGGCTACACCTTC.

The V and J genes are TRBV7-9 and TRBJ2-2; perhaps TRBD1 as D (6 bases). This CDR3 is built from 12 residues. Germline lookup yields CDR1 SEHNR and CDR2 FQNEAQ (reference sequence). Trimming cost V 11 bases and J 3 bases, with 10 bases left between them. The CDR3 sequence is CAETGYTGELFF. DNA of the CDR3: TGTGCCGAGACAGGTTACACCGGGGAGCTGTTTTTT.

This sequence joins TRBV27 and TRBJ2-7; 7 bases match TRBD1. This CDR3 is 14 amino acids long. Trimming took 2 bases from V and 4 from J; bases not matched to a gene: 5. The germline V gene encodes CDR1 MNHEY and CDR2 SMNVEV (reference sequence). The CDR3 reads CASSLTYRGYEQYF. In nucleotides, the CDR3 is TGTGCCAGCAGTTTAACTTACAGGGGTTACGAGCAGTACTTC.

The CDR3 is CASSSSEGGPYEQYF. CDR3 coding DNA: TGTGCCAGCAGCTCCTCGGAAGGGGGGCCCTACGAGCAGTACTTC. The chain combines TRBV11-2 with TRBJ2-7; D possibly uses TRBD1 or TRBD2 (6 bases each). CDR1 is SGHAT and CDR2 is FQNNGV in the germline V gene. The CDR3 is 15 amino acids. Trimming removed 4 bases at V and 2 bases at J, with 15 bases between.

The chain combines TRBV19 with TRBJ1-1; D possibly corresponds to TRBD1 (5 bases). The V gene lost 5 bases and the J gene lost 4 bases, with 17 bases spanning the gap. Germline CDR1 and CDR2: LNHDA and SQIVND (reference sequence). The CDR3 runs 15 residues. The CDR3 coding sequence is TGTGCCAGTAGTCCCTATGGCGGGGGGGGCACTGAAGCTTTCTTT. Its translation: CASSPYGGGGTEAFF.

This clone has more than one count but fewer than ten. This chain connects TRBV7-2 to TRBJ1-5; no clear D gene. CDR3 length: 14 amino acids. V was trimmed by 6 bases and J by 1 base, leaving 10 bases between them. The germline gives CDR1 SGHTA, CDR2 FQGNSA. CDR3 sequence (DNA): TGTGCCAGCAGAGAGGAAATCAGCAATCAGCCCCAGCATTTT. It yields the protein CASREEISNQPQHF.

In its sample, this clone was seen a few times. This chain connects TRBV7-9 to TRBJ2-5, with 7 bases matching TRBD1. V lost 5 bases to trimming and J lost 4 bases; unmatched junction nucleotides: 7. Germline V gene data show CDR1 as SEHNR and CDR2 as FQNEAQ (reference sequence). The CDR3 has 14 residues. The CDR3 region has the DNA TGTGCCAGCAGCGGTCGGGACAGTAGAGAGACCCAGTACTTC. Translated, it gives CASSGRDSRETQYF.

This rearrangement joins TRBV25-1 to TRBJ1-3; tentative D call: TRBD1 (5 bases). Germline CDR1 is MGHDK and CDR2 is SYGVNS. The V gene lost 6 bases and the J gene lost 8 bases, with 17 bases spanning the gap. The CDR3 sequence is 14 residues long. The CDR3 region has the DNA TGTGCCAGCAGGGCCCGGGGCAGGGAGGACACCATATATTTT. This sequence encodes CASRARGREDTIYF.

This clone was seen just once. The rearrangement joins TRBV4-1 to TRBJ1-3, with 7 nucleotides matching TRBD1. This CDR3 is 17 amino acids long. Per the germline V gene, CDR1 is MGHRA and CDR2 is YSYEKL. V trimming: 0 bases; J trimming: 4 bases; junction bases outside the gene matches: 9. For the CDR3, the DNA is TGCGCCAGCAGCCAAGATAGCCGACAGGGACTCGGAAACACCATATATTTT. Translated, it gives CASSQDSRQGLGNTIYF.

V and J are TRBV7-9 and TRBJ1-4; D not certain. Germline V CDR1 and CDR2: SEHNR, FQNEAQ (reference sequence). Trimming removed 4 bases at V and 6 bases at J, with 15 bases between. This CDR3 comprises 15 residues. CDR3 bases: TGTGCCAGCAGCTCAGAGGGATTCGGGCATGAAAAACTGTTTTTT. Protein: CASSSEGFGHEKLFF.

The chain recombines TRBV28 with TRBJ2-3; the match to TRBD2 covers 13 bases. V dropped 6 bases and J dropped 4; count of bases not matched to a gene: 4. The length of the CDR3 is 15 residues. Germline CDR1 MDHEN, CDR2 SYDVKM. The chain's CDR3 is CASRETSGGADTQYF. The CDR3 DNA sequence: TGTGCCAGCAGGGAAACTAGCGGGGGGGCAGATACGCAGTATTTT.

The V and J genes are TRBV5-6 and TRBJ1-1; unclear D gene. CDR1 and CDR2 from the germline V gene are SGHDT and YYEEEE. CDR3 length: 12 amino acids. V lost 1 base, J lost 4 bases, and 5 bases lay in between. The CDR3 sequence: CASSLIPTEAFF. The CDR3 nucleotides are TGTGCCAGCAGCTTGATCCCCACTGAAGCTTTCTTT.

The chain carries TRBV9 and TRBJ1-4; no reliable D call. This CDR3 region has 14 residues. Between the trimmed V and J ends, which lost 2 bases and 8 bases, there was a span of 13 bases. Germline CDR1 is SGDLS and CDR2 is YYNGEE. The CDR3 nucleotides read TGTGCCAGCAGCGTGAGAGGTTGGAACGAAAAACTGTTTTTT. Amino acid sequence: CASSVRGWNEKLFF.

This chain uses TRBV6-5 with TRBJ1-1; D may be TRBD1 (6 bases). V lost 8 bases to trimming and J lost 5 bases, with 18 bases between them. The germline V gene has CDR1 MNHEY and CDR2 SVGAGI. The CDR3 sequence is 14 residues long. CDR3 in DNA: TGTGCCAGCGACCAAGCCAGGGGAAAGACTGAAGCTTTCTTT. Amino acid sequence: CASDQARGKTEAFF.

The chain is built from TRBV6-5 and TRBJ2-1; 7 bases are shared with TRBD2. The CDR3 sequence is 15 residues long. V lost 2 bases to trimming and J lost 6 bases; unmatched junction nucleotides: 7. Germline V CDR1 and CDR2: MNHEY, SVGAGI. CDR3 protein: CASSYAGEGSNEQFF. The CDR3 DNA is TGTGCCAGCAGTTACGCGGGAGAAGGGTCCAATGAGCAGTTCTTC.

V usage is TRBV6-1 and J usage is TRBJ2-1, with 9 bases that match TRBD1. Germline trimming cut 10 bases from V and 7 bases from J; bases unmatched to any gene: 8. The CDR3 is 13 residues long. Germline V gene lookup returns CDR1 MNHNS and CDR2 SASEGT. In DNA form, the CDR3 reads TGTGCCACTAGGGACAGGGTTTGGAATGAGCAGTTCTTC. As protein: CATRDRVWNEQFF.

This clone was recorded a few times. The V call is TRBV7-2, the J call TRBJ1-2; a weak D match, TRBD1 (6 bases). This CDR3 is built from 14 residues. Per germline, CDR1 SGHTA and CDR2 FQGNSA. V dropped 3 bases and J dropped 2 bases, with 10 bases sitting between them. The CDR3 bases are TGTGCCAGCAGCTTTACAGGGCAAAACTATGGCTACACCTTC. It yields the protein CASSFTGQNYGYTF.

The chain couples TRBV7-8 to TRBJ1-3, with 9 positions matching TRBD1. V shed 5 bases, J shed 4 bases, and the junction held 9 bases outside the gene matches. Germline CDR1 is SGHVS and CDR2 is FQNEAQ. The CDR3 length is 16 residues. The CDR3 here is CASSPDRGKAGNTIYF. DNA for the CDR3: TGTGCCAGCAGCCCCGACAGGGGGAAAGCCGGAAACACCATATATTTT.

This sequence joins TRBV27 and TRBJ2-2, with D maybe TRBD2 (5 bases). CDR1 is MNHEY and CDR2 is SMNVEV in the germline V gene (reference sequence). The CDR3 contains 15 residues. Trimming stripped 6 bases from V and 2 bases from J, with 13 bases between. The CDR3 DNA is TGTGCCAGCAGGTCAACTAGACCCAACACCGGGGAGCTGTTTTTT. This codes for CASRSTRPNTGELFF.

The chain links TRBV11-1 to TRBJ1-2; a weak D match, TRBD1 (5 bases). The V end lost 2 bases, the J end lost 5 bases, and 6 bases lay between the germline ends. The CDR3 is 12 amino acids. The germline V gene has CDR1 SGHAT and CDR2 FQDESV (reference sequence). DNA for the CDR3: TGTGCCAGCAGCTTACGGGGGTATGGCTACACCTTC. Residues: CASSLRGYGYTF.

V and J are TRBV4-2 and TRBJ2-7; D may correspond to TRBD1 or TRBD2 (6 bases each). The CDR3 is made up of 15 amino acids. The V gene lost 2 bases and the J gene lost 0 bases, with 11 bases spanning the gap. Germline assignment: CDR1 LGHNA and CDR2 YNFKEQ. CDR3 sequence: CASSQRGDNSYEQYF. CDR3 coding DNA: TGTGCCAGCAGCCAAAGGGGGGACAACTCCTACGAGCAGTACTTC.

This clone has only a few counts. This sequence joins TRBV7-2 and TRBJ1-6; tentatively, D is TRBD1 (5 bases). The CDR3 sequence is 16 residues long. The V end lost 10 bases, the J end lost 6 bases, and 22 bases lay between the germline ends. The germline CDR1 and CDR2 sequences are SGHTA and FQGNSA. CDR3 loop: CATENRGRSGNSPLHF. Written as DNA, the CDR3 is TGTGCCACCGAGAATAGGGGAAGAAGTGGTAATTCACCCCTCCACTTT.